This T cell receptor beta chain was identified during a study of blood T cell repertoires in COVID-19. Study in general: Donors in the United States, Italy and Spain gave samples during acute or convalescent COVID-19. Nucleic acid was either cDNA or gDNA, and it came from T cells, B-cell-depleted T cells, or PBMCs.

Produced via immunoSEQ multiplex PCR; TCRdb's table is partial and in-frame only. The repertoire consists of approximately 290,000 clones, with over 75% occurring once and the leading ten covering roughly 0.87%. Source material: peripheral blood. The source of this sequence is a human donor with COVID-19, enrolled during active disease. The donor label of this sample is uncertain.

This chain's CDR3 is CSASRLAGGTGNEQFF. The CDR3 nucleotides read TGCAGTGCTAGTCGACTAGCGGGAGGCACGGGCAATGAGCAGTTCTTC. The rearrangement joins TRBV20-1 to TRBJ2-1; 13 nucleotides agree with TRBD2. Germline lookup yields CDR1 DFQATT and CDR2 SNEGSKA (reference sequence). The length of the CDR3 is 16 residues. The V gene end was trimmed by 3 bases and the J gene end by 6 bases; junction bases not matched to a gene: 8.